This TCR beta chain emerged from a study of shared clonotypes between healthy human individuals. Study summary: Three plates were used per donor for CD4 naive, three for CD4 memory, two for CD8 naive and one for CD8 memory. Whole-study results and caveats: Non-shared clonotypes displayed generation probabilities falling below those of clonotypes present in all four donors.

Sequencing used immunoSEQ multiplex PCR; TCRdb keeps in-frame clones, though not all of them. The sample has hundreds of thousands of clones, more than 95% seen once; the top ten hold around 0.3%. On this clone itself: Its antigen is not known.

Cells designated naive CD8 were CD45RO-negative and were positively selected for CCR7, with terminally differentiated effector memory CD45RA+ cells excluded. Germline V lookup: CDR1 MNHEY, CDR2 SMNVEV (reference sequence). V lost 3 bases and J lost 5, with 14 bases in between. This CDR3 comprises 14 residues. This chain connects TRBV27 to TRBJ2-7, with TRBD1 as a possible D gene (6 bases). The source of this sequence is a man aged 30 to 45 in good health. The sample was naive CD8+ T cells sorted from blood. CDR3 in amino acids: CASSLQGSINEQYF. The DNA of the CDR3 is TGTGCCAGCAGTTTGCAGGGGTCCATAAACGAGCAGTACTTC.